This T cell receptor beta chain was documented in a study of T-cell memory formation after mild COVID-19 (dated by TCRdb to the early 2020s). Context from the whole study: TCR sequence clusters from the two donors were found to be largely donor specific. T-cell clones expanding and contracting after mild COVID-19 in two donors were tracked by longitudinal TCRalpha and TCRbeta repertoire sequencing. Two young, previously healthy adult volunteers, one female and one male, were included in the cohort.

The sequencer was an Illumina NovaSeq 6000. cDNA libraries for TCRalpha and TCRbeta were prepared by 5'RACE using constant-segment primers, with sample barcodes and unique molecular identifiers added. Trizol reagent was used to extract RNA from every sample. Amplification of the libraries took two PCR steps, and the second step added a second sample barcode plus Illumina TruSeq adapters. Sequencing of the libraries was done on an Illumina NovaSeq, producing 2 x 150 bp paired-end reads. For the original study's pipeline: Demultiplexing of reads and collapsing into UMI-guided consensus sequences were performed with migec v1.2.7. With mixcr v2.1.11, UMI consensuses were aligned to TRA and TRB V and J templates and assembled into clonotypes. Expanded or contracted clonotypes were those called significant by both edgeR and NoisET, with noise models trained on biological replicates. edgeR calls used a false discovery rate-adjusted p below 0.01 and a log2 fold-change threshold of 1. As an exploratory analysis of dynamics, PCA with hierarchical clustering was applied to max-normalized trajectories of the 1000 most abundant clonotypes. The CD4 or CD8 phenotype of responding clones was assigned using the separately sequenced CD4+ and CD8+ repertoires. TCRdb's own reprocessing of the public reads used fastp at Q25 and MiXCR and kept productive beta chains. Entries are consolidated by CDR3 protein sequence, retaining the most common genes and DNA. TCRdb's processing, not the study's, gives the V and J calls here. This sample gives 350,000 or so distinct CDR3 sequences in total; 20% to 25% of them show up just once. The top ten hold under 15% of the sample.

V is cut by 2 bases and J by 5 bases, and the space between the germline ends is 16 bases. From cysteine to phenylalanine, the CDR3 is 15 amino acids long. CDR3 DNA is the only sequence kept; it has 45 bases, read in frame from the first base. Taken from the germline V gene (reference sequence), the CDR1 and CDR2 loops are SEHNR and FQNEAQ. This clonotype was detected only a few times. Its cognate antigen has yet to be identified. It has no much larger one-base neighbor in the sample; base qualities were not kept. PBMCs were isolated by Ficoll-Paque density gradient centrifugation. Here is what the overall study found, with its caveats: Some responding clones were detected in pre-infection memory, suggesting pre-existing cross-reactive memory T cells joined the SARS-CoV-2 response. Whether the second-wave clones peaking on day 37 were SARS-CoV-2 specific was not confirmed. Only two mild cases were covered by the study, and larger cohorts that include severe cases with pre-infection samples were considered necessary. Contracting CD4+ clones turned up mainly in the CM and EM memory subsets, whereas EMRA was where CD8+ clones were enriched. Clones contracting from day 15 to 85 had balanced CD4/CD8 phenotypes, while a second wave expanding from day 15 to 37 was biased towards CD4+.

The chain is encoded by TRBV7-9 joined to TRBJ2-7, with a weak D call of TRBD1 (6 bases match). Source material: PBMCs or a T cell subset sorted from them (not recorded which). This sequence originates from an adult woman who had mild COVID-19 (a few samples of this study predate the infection). The sample titles of this study are shuffled in the database, so cell type and time point are left out; the donor was told from shared clones. CDR3 protein: CASSLIRTAYNEQYF. The nucleotide sequence reads TGTGCCAGCAGCTTAATCAGGACAGCGTACAACGAGCAGTACTTC.